This T cell receptor beta chain was sequenced during a study of blood T cell repertoires in COVID-19. Looking at the study overall: Samples taken during acute and convalescent COVID-19 were collected in the United States, Italy and Spain.

The CDR3 covers 12 residues. Germline assignment: CDR1 SGHDT and CDR2 YYEEEE. V shed 3 bases and J shed 5 bases, with 9 bases lying between them. Study processing details: Reference gene primer amplification gave nucleated cell count estimates. Assay used: immunoSEQ multiplex PCR; TCRdb lists only in-frame clones, some missing. The V and J calls and the clone size are those of that table, but D and trimming were determined from the DNA. The repertoire holds roughly 70,000 clones, with more than 70% as singletons. The sequencing input was peripheral blood. The rearrangement joins TRBV5-6 to TRBJ2-7; no clear D. The sequence derives from a man aged 65-85 years with acute or convalescent COVID-19. CDR3 protein: CASSWFADEQYF. CDR3 sequence (DNA): TGTGCCAGCAGCTGGTTTGCGGACGAGCAGTACTTC.